Listed here are 18 T cell receptor beta chains from one sample, sequenced in a study of beta chain features in type 1 diabetes. Sequenced material consisted of expressed TCRB transcripts (all of the isolated RNA was reverse transcribed). Profiled with immunoSEQ multiplex PCR; TCRdb holds only in-frame clones, not every one. The table shows 640,000 or so clones, with about an eighth occurring only once. Overall study findings and caveats: Patients with Type 1 diabetes showed moderately but significantly shorter TCRB CDR3s in all four CD4+ subsets.

No cognate antigen is known for these TCRs. Sample: naive CD4+ T cells from blood. These TCRs come from a man in his late teens or twenties with type 1 diabetes.

V is TRBV7-6 and J is TRBJ1-4; D unresolved. This CDR3 contains 13 residues. Trimming pared 5 bases from V and 5 bases from J, leaving 9 bases between. The V gene's germline CDR1 is SGHVS and CDR2 FNYEAQ. The CDR3 spells CASSRGTNEKLFF. The CDR3 nucleotides read TGTGCCAGCAGCAGAGGCACGAATGAAAAACTGTTTTTT.

In its sample, this clone was seen a few times. This rearrangement joins TRBV29-1 to TRBJ2-5; maybe TRBD2 (5 bases). CDR1 is SQVTM, CDR2 ANQGSEA, per germline. Trimming stripped 6 bases from V and 0 bases from J, with 11 bases between. This CDR3 has 13 residues. CDR3 sequence reads: CSVERGYQETQYF. The CDR3 DNA is TGCAGCGTCGAACGGGGTTACCAAGAGACCCAGTACTTC.

With respect to this clone: This specimen includes other DNA sequences encoding the same CDR3. The gene calls are TRBV5-1 and TRBJ2-1; D gene unclear. CDR1 SGHRS and CDR2 YFSETQ come from the germline V gene. CDR3 length: 11 residues. The germline V and J ends were trimmed by 2 bases and 5 bases, with 2 bases remaining between them. The CDR3 loop is CASSFDNEQFF. The CDR3 DNA is TGCGCCAGCAGCTTTGACAATGAGCAGTTCTTC.

This chain joins TRBV29-1 and TRBJ1-2; 10 bases align to TRBD1. Germline V lookup: CDR1 SQVTM, CDR2 ANQGSEA. The CDR3 extends over 15 amino acids. Trimming removed 7 bases from V and 2 bases from J; junction bases left unmatched: 10. The CDR3 sequence: CSGTPGDRGNYGYTF. DNA of the CDR3: TGCAGCGGAACCCCGGGGGACAGGGGAAACTATGGCTACACCTTC. The full variable domain, completed using reference TRBV29-1 and TRBJ1-2, is SAVISQKPSRDICQRGTSLTIQCQVDSQVTMMFWYRQQPGQSLTLIATANQGSEATYESGFVIDKFPISRPNLTFSTLTVSNMSPEDSSIYLCSGTPGDRGNYGYTFGSGTRLTVV.

The gene calls are TRBV7-2 and TRBJ2-7, with no clear D. V was clipped by 5 bases and J by 1 base, with 12 bases between them. The CDR3 totals 14 residues. Germline lookup yields CDR1 SGHTA and CDR2 FQGNSA. In nucleotides, the CDR3 is TGTGCCAGCAGCCCCCTACGTCTTTCCTACGAGCAGTACTTC. This encodes CASSPLRLSYEQYF.

V gene TRBV7-6 combines with J gene TRBJ2-1; weak D call: TRBD2 (5 bases). The CDR3 runs 13 residues. Germline values: CDR1 SGHVS, CDR2 FNYEAQ. Trimming shortened V by 4 bases and J by 8 bases, and 12 bases separated the two germline ends. DNA for the CDR3: TGTGCCAGCAGCTCCGGACTCGGGGATGAGCAGTTCTTC. As protein: CASSSGLGDEQFF.

Worth noting for this clone: The sample carries other DNA sequences with the same CDR3. The chain recombines TRBV7-2 with TRBJ2-5; D unresolved. V lost 1 base, J lost 5 bases, and 5 bases lay in between. Per the germline V gene, CDR1 is SGHTA and CDR2 is FQGNSA. This CDR3 spans 12 amino acids. The DNA for the CDR3 is TGTGCCAGCAGCTTAGATAGCGAGACCCAGTACTTC. This gives the protein CASSLDSETQYF.

This clone was observed a handful of times. The rearrangement joins TRBV4-1 to TRBJ1-1; D is ambiguous. V was clipped by 0 bases and J by 1 base, with 15 bases between them. This CDR3 is 17 amino acids long. Germline CDR1 MGHRA, CDR2 YSYEKL. CDR3 sequence: CASSQDRTEQSNTEAFF. CDR3 bases: TGCGCCAGCAGCCAAGATCGAACGGAACAGTCGAACACTGAAGCTTTCTTT.

This chain joins TRBV15 and TRBJ1-1, with 11 bases matching TRBD1. The CDR3 is made up of 16 amino acids. The V segment lost 0 bases and the J segment 7 bases; nucleotides outside the gene matches: 7. CDR1 LNHNV and CDR2 YYDKDF come from the germline V gene (reference sequence). CDR3 nucleotide sequence: TGTGCCACCAGCAGAGATCGCCCCGGGACAGGGGGTGAAGCTTTCTTT. Protein product: CATSRDRPGTGGEAFF.

This clone was found a few times. The V gene is TRBV5-1, the J gene TRBJ2-5; TRBD1 aligns across 8 bases. V was clipped by 4 bases and J by 2 bases; unmatched bases: 7. The germline V gene has CDR1 SGHRS and CDR2 YFSETQ. This CDR3 has 15 amino acids. CDR3 sequence: CASSPWTGTQETQYF. DNA for the CDR3: TGCGCCAGCAGCCCTTGGACAGGGACACAAGAGACCCAGTACTTC.

This clone was seen a handful of times. The chain recombines TRBV6-6 with TRBJ2-5; TRBD1 aligns across 7 bases. V shed 5 bases, J shed 2 bases, and the junction held 11 bases outside the gene matches. Germline assignment: CDR1 MNHNY and CDR2 SVGAGI (reference sequence). This CDR3 is built from 16 residues. The CDR3 here is CASSKGKQGIQETQYF. The CDR3 DNA reads TGTGCCAGCAGTAAGGGGAAACAGGGGATACAAGAGACCCAGTACTTC.

The CDR3 is CAQRQVTDTQYF. The CDR3 DNA reads TGTGCCCAGCGACAGGTCACAGATACGCAGTATTTT. The chain couples TRBV30 to TRBJ2-3; D perhaps matches TRBD1 (6 bases). Germline V gene lookup returns CDR1 GTSNPN and CDR2 SVGIG (reference sequence). The CDR3 loop spans 12 amino acids. The ends were cut back, 8 bases at V and 2 bases at J, with 11 bases in the middle.

This clone was detected only a few times. The chain joins TRBV11-2 to TRBJ1-2, with a possible D match to TRBD1 (6 bases). The CDR3 is 12 residues long. CDR1 is SGHAT, CDR2 FQNNGV, per germline. V was cut by 2 bases and J by 14 bases, with 15 bases left in between. DNA of the CDR3: TGTGCCAGCAGCTTACCTAGGGGGGACGGTACCTTC. Translated, it gives CASSLPRGDGTF.

The chain uses TRBV10-3 and TRBJ2-3, with 9 bases lining up with TRBD2. The length of the CDR3 is 16 residues. The J segment lost 4 bases and the V segment lost 0 bases, leaving 5 bases of the junction unmatched. Germline loops: CDR1 ENHRY, CDR2 SYGVKD. For the CDR3, the DNA is TGTGCCATCAGTGAGTCTAGCGGGAGCGGGTCAGATACGCAGTATTTT. It encodes CAISESSGSGSDTQYF.

This clone showed up just a few times. This sequence joins TRBV15 and TRBJ1-3; a weak D match, TRBD1 (5 bases). V gave up 5 bases and J gave up 1 base, with 9 bases separating them. Germline CDR1 LNHNV, CDR2 YYDKDF (reference sequence). This CDR3 has 14 residues. CDR3 DNA: TGTGCCACCAGCTTTCAGGGTTCTGGAAACACCATATATTTT. Residues: CATSFQGSGNTIYF.

This chain uses TRBV25-1 with TRBJ1-5; 10 bases are a match to TRBD1. Germline CDR1 MGHDK, CDR2 SYGVNS. After removal of 3 bases from V and 7 bases from J, the junction contained 12 bases not matched to a gene. There are 17 residues in the CDR3. The CDR3 DNA follows: TGTGCCAGCAGTGATTCATCCGGGACAGGGGAGGACCAGCCCCAGCATTTT. Its protein product is CASSDSSGTGEDQPQHF. The full variable domain, rest sourced from reference TRBV25-1 and TRBJ1-5, is EADIYQTPRYLVIGTGKKITLECSQTMGHDKMYWYQQDPGMELHLIHYSYGVNSTEKGDLSSESTVSRIRTEHFPLTLESARPSHTSQYLCASSDSSGTGEDQPQHFGDGTRLSIL.

V gene TRBV5-4 combines with J gene TRBJ1-1; 11 bases agree with TRBD1. Germline assignment: CDR1 SGHNT and CDR2 YYREEE (reference sequence). The length of the CDR3 is 15 residues. V dropped 0 bases and J dropped 5; count of bases not matched to a gene: 3. The CDR3: CASSLEGQGGTEAFF. CDR3 nucleotide sequence: TGTGCCAGCAGCTTGGAGGGACAGGGGGGAACTGAAGCTTTCTTT.

The chain combines TRBV2 with TRBJ2-7; D may be TRBD2 (6 bases). Trimming took off 8 bases at V and 3 bases at J, with 11 bases between the two ends. The CDR3 contains 12 residues. Germline lookup yields CDR1 SNHLY and CDR2 FYNNEI. The CDR3 sequence: CASRTGSYEQYF. The CDR3 nucleotides read TGTGCCAGCCGCACCGGGAGCTACGAGCAGTACTTC. The whole variable domain, remainder taken from reference TRBV2 and TRBJ2-7, is EPEVTQTPSHQVTQMGQEVILRCVPISNHLYFYWYRQILGQKVEFLVSFYNNEISEKSEIFDDQFSVERPDGSNFTLKIRSTKLEDSAMYFCASRTGSYEQYFGPGTRLTVT.